This T cell receptor (beta chain) was profiled in a study of human T cells and chemical hapten exposure. This clonotype has a handful of counts. Its antigen remains unknown. The CDR3 spans 14 residues. V lost 3 bases, J lost 2 bases, and 14 bases lay in between. Germline V gene data show CDR1 as DFQATT and CDR2 as SNEGSKA (reference sequence). Time point: patch test 1, 2 weeks after DPC sensitization. As to treatment: therapeutic diphenylcyclopropenone sensitization with weekly scalp DPC. At every patch-test visit, blood was drawn before the patch test was applied. Study-wide results and caveats: Against controls, expanded TCRs gave rise to significantly more large CDR3 similarity clusters.

TCRdb re-analysed the RACE reads in MiXCR, keeping a single row per CDR3 protein. Of 60,000 to 80,000 distinct CDR3 sequences in the sample, 32% were seen once. The chain employs TRBV20-1 and TRBJ2-7; the D gene could be TRBD1 or TRBD2 (5 bases each). Sequenced material: whole blood, taken in connection with sensitization to the hapten diphenylcyclopropenone (DPC). The TCR sequence derives from a middle-aged man with alopecia areata. Some clones in this sample may be carry-over from other donors' samples. In nucleotides, the CDR3 is TGCAGTGCTAGGAGGGGAAGCGGCACCTACGAGCAGTACTTC. It is translated as CSARRGSGTYEQYF.